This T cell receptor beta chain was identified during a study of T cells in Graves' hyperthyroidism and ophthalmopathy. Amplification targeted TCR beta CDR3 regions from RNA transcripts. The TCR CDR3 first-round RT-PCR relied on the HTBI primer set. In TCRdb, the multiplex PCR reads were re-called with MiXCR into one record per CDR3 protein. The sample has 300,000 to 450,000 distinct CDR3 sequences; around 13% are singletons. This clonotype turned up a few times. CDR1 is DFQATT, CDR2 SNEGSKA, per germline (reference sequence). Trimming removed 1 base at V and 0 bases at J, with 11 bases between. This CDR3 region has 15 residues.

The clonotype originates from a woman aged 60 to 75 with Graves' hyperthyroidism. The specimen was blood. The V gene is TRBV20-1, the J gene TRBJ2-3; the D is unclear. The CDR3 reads CSARVAAGSTDTQYF. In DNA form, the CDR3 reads TGCAGTGCTAGAGTGGCAGCAGGTAGCACAGATACGCAGTATTTT.